The 3 T cell receptor beta chains presented below share a single source sample, sequenced in a study of TIL therapy for anti-PD-1-resistant metastatic lung cancer. Stated time point: pre-treatment sample, taken before nivolumab and TIL therapy. The immunoSEQ assay was v3. The assay was immunoSEQ multiplex PCR, and TCRdb's table has in-frame clones only and misses some. The sample carries 55,000 or so clones, 70% to 90% recorded once. Sequencing used blood, obtained at baseline. Receptors were obtained from a person between 25 and 80 years old with non-small cell lung cancer.

The chain links TRBV25-1 to TRBJ2-6, with unresolved D. V was cut by 5 bases and J by 1 base, with 3 bases left in between. CDR1 is MGHDK, CDR2 SYGVNS, per germline. The CDR3 is 13 residues long. The CDR3 sequence is CASSKSGANVLTF. Here the CDR3 DNA reads TGTGCCAGCAGTAAGTCTGGGGCCAACGTCCTGACTTTC.

The chain combines TRBV3-1 (or the pseudogene TRBV3-2) with TRBJ2-6, with a tentative D call TRBD2 (6 bases). Germline V gene data show CDR1 as LGHDT and CDR2 as YNNKEL (reference sequence). The CDR3 length is 17 residues. The V end was cut by 0 bases, the J end by 1 base, with 10 bases between. CDR3 sequence reads: CASSQDPGTSGANVLTF. CDR3 DNA sequence: TGTGCCAGCAGCCAAGATCCGGGGACTTCTGGGGCCAACGTCCTGACTTTC.

The CDR3 sequence is CASSLGQGNTGELFF. The CDR3 DNA is TGTGCCAGCTCACTGGGACAGGGAAACACCGGGGAGCTGTTTTTT. V is TRBV18 and J is TRBJ2-2; 9 bases are a match to TRBD1. The CDR3 is 15 residues long. Trimming cost V 4 bases and J 2 bases; bases outside gene matches: 2. The germline CDR1 and CDR2 sequences are KGHSH and LQKENI.